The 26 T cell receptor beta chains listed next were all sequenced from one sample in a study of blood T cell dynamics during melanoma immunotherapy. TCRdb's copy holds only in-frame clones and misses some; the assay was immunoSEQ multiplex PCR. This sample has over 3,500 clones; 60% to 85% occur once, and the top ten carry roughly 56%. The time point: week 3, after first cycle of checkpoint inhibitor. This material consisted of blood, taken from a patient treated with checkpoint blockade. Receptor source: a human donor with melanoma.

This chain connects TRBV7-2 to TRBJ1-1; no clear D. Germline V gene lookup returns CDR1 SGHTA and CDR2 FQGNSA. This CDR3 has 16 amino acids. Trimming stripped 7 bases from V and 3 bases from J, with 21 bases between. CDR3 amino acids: CASTLDRDLEDTEAFF. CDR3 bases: TGTGCCAGCACCCTGGACCGTGACCTGGAAGACACTGAAGCTTTCTTT.

The CDR3 sequence: CASSLTKSGELFF. CDR3 in DNA: TGTGCCAGCAGCTTAACTAAATCCGGGGAGCTGTTTTTT. The chain combines TRBV11-3 with TRBJ2-2; D is unclear. The CDR3 runs 13 residues. CDR1 is SGHNT and CDR2 is YENEEA in the germline V gene. V was trimmed by 2 bases and J by 6 bases, leaving 7 bases between them.

CDR3 bases: TGTGCCTGGAGTCGGGACAGGCCTTATGGCTACACCTTC. It encodes CAWSRDRPYGYTF. This chain connects TRBV30 to TRBJ1-2, with 8 bases that match TRBD1. This CDR3 comprises 13 residues. Trimming at V came to 2 bases and at J to 5 bases, leaving 4 bases not matched to a gene. Germline CDR1 GTSNPN, CDR2 SVGIG (reference sequence). Full variable domain (outside the CDR3, taken from reference TRBV30 and TRBJ1-2): SQTIHQWPATLVQPVGSPLSLECTVEGTSNPNLYWYRQAAGRGLQLLFYSVGIGQISSEVPQNLSASRPQDRQFILSSKKLLLSDSGFYLCAWSRDRPYGYTFGSGTRLTVV.

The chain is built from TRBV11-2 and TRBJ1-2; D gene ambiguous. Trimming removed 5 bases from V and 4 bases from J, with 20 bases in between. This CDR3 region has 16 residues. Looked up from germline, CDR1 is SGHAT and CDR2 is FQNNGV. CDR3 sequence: CASSEIASRKTYGYTF. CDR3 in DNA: TGTGCCAGCAGCGAGATAGCAAGCAGAAAGACCTATGGCTACACCTTC.

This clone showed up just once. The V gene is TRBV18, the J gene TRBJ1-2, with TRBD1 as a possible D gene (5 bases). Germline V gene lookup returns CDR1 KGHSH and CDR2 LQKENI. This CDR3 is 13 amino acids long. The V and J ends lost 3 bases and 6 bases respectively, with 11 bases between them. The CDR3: CASSPNRFDGYTF. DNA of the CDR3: TGTGCCAGCTCACCGAACAGGTTCGATGGCTACACCTTC. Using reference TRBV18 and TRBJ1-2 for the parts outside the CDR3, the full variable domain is NAGVMQNPRHLVRRRGQEARLRCSPMKGHSHVYWYRQLPEEGLKFMVYLQKENIIDESGMPKERFSAEFPKEGPSILRIQQVVRGDSAAYFCASSPNRFDGYTFGSGTRLTVV.

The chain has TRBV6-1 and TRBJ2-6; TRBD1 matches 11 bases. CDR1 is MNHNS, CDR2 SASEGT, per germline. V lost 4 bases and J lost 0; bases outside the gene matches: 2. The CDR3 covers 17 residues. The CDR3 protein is CASSGTGGVSGANVLTF. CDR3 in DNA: TGTGCCAGCAGTGGGACAGGGGGCGTCTCTGGGGCCAACGTCCTGACTTTC.

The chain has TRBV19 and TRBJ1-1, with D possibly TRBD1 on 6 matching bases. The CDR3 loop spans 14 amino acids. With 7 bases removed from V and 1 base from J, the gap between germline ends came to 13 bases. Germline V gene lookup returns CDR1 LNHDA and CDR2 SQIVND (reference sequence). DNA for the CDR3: TGTGCCAGTACCAGAGGGGGGCAGAACACTGAAGCTTTCTTT. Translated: CASTRGGQNTEAFF.

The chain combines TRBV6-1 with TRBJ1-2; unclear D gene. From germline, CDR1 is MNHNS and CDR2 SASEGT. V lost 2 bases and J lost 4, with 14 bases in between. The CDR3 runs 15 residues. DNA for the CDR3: TGTGCCAGCAGTGAATGGTCCGAGGTTCCCTATGGCTACACCTTC. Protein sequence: CASSEWSEVPYGYTF.

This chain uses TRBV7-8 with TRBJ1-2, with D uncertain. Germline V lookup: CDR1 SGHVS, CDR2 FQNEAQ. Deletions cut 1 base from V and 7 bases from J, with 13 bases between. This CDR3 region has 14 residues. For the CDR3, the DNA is TGTGCCAGCAGCTTAGTCCAGAGCCCCCTTGGCTACACCTTC. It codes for CASSLVQSPLGYTF.

CDR3 DNA: TGTGCCAGCAGCCCCCGCCCCTCGGGTGGGGAGCTGTTTTTT. It codes for CASSPRPSGGELFF. The chain employs TRBV7-3 and TRBJ2-2; D unclear. Trimming pared 5 bases from V and 8 bases from J, leaving 15 bases between. The CDR3 totals 14 residues. Germline loops: CDR1 SGHTA, CDR2 FQGTGA.

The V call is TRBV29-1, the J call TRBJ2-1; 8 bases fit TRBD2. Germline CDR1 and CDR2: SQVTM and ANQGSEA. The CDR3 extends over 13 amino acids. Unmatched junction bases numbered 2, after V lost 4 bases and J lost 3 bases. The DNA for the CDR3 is TGCAGCGTTGGGAGCGGGGGCTACAATGAGCAGTTCTTC. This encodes CSVGSGGYNEQFF.

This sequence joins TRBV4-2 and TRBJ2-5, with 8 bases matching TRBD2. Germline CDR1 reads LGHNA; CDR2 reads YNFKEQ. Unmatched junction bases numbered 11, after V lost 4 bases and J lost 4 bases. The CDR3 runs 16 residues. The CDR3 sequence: CASSLPMGRGVETQYF. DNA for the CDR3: TGTGCCAGCAGCCTCCCGATGGGGCGGGGGGTAGAGACCCAGTACTTC.

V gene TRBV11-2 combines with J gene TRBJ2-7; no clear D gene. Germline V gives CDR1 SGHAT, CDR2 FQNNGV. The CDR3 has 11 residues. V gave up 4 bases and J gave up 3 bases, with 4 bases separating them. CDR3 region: CASSSFYEQYF. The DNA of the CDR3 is TGTGCCAGCAGCTCTTTCTACGAGCAGTACTTC.

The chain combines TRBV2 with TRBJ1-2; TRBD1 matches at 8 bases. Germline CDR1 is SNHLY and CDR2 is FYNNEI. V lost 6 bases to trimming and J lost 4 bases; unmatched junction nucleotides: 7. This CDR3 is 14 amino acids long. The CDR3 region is CASSHGTGAYGYTF. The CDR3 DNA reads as TGTGCCAGCAGCCACGGGACAGGAGCCTATGGCTACACCTTC. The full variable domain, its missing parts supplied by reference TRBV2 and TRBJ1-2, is EPEVTQTPSHQVTQMGQEVILRCVPISNHLYFYWYRQILGQKVEFLVSFYNNEISEKSEIFDDQFSVERPDGSNFTLKIRSTKLEDSAMYFCASSHGTGAYGYTFGSGTRLTVV.

This chain's CDR3 is CASRGMGLRETQYF. DNA of the CDR3: TGTGCCAGTAGGGGGATGGGGCTCCGGGAGACCCAGTACTTC. V gene TRBV19 combines with J gene TRBJ2-5, with D maybe TRBD1 (5 bases). Germline CDR1 is LNHDA and CDR2 is SQIVND (reference sequence). The CDR3 is made up of 14 amino acids. Trimming pared 6 bases from V and 5 bases from J, leaving 16 bases between.

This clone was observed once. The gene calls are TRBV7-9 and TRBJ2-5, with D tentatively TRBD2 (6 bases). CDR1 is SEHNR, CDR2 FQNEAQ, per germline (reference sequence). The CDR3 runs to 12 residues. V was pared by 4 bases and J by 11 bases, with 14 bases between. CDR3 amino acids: CASSSGGDEQYF. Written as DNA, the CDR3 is TGTGCCAGCAGCTCCGGCGGGGATGAGCAGTACTTC.

CDR3 protein: CAISAGGQGYEQYF. The CDR3 DNA follows: TGTGCCATCAGTGCGGGGGGACAGGGCTACGAGCAGTACTTC. The chain links TRBV10-3 to TRBJ2-5, with 9 bases identical to TRBD1. The end of the DNA fits TRBJ2-7 better, so the J call may be wrong. CDR3 length: 14 residues. Per germline, CDR1 ENHRY and CDR2 SYGVKD.

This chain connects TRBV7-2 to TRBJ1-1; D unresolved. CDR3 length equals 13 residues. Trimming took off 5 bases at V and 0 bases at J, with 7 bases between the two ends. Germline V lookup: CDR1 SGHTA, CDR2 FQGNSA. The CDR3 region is CASSARMNTEAFF. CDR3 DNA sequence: TGTGCCAGCAGCGCCAGGATGAACACTGAAGCTTTCTTT.

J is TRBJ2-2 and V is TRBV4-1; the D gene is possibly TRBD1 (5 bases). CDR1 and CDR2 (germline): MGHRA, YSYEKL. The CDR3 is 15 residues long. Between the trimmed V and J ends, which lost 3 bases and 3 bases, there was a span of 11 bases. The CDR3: CASSHLGRDTGELFF. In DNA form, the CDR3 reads TGCGCCAGCAGCCACTTAGGCAGGGACACCGGGGAGCTGTTTTTT.

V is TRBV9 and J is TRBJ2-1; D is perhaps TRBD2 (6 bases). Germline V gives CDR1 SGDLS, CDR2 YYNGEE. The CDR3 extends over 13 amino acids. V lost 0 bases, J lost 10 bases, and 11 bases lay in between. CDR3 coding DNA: TGTGCCAGCAGCGTAGCGGGGCGGGACGAGCAGTTCTTC. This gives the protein CASSVAGRDEQFF.

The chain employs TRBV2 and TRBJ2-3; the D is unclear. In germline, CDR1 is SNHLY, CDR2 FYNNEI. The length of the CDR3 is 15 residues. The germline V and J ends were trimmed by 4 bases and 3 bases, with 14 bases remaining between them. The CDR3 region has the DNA TGTGCCAGCAGTGGGTTCGATAAGGGTACAGATACGCAGTATTTT. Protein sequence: CASSGFDKGTDTQYF.

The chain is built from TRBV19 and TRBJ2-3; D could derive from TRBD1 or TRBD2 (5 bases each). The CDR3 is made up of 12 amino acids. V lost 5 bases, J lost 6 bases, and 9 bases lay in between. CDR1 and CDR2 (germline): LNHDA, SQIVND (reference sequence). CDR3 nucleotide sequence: TGTGCCAGTAGTCCACGGGGCGATACGCAGTATTTT. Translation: CASSPRGDTQYF. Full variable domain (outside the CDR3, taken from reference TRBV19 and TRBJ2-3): DGGITQSPKYLFRKEGQNVTLSCEQNLNHDAMYWYRQDPGQGLRLIYYSQIVNDFQKGDIAEGYSVSREKKESFPLTVTSAQKNPTAFYLCASSPRGDTQYFGPGTRLTVL.

The CDR3 coding sequence is TGTGCCAGCAGTTACCGGGGGAAGTATGGCTACACCTTC. Amino acids: CASSYRGKYGYTF. This rearrangement joins TRBV6-5 to TRBJ1-2; a possible D gene is TRBD1 (5 bases). The CDR3 totals 13 residues. The V and J ends lost 2 bases and 5 bases respectively, with 9 bases between them. Germline CDR1 is MNHEY and CDR2 is SVGAGI.

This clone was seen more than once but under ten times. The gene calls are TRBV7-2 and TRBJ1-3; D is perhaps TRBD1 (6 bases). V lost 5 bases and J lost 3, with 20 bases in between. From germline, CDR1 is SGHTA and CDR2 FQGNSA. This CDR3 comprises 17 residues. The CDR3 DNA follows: TGTGCCAGCAGCCTGCAAACAGCGGGAGGGGGTGGAAACACCATATATTTT. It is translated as CASSLQTAGGGGNTIYF.

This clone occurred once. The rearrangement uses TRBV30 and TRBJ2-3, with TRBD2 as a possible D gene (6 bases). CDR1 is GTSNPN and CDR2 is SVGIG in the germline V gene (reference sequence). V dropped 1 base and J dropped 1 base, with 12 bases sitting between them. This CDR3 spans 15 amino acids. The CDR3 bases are TGTGCCTGGAGTGGAGGGTCTAGCGGCACAGATACGCAGTATTTT. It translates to CAWSGGSSGTDTQYF.

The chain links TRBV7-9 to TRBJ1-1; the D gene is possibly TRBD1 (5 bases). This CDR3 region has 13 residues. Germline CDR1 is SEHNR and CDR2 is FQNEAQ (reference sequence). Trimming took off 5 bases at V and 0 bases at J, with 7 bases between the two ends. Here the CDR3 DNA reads TGTGCCAGCAGCCAGACAGTGAACACTGAAGCTTTCTTT. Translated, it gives CASSQTVNTEAFF.